These T cell receptor beta chains were read from a single sample in a study of cytomegalovirus exposure and HLA in healthy donors. Data came from immunoSEQ multiplex PCR; TCRdb stores just in-frame clones and leaves some out. The sample contains 150,000 to 200,000 clones, around 80% of which appear only once. Sequenced sample: PBMCs. The source is a male donor in good health and CMV-seropositive. The CDR3 runs from the conserved cysteine through the conserved F or W. A D gene is named only where the DNA matches it firmly. Clone size, where shown, is once, few, many, or a class for clones that have expanded.

v_call: TRBV10-1
d_call: TRBD2
j_call: TRBJ2-1
clone_size: -
cdr3_aa: CASRKGEAGIRSGSDEQFF
cdr3_nt: TGCGCCAGCCGAAAGGGGGAAGCAGGGATTCGTAGCGGGAGTGATGAGCAGTTCTTC

v_call: TRBV5-8
d_call: TRBD1
j_call: TRBJ2-1
clone_size: few
cdr3_aa: CASSLTGGDEQFF
cdr3_nt: TGTGCCAGCAGCTTAACAGGGGGCGATGAGCAGTTCTTC

v_call: TRBV27
d_call: -
j_call: TRBJ1-4
clone_size: -
cdr3_aa: CASSAGVGGTNEKLFF
cdr3_nt: TGTGCCAGCAGTGCCGGAGTGGGGGGGACTAATGAAAAACTGTTTTTT

v_call: TRBV4-3
d_call: TRBD1
j_call: TRBJ2-7
clone_size: -
cdr3_aa: CASSQDAGGIYEQYF
cdr3_nt: TGCGCCAGCAGCCAAGACGCAGGGGGTATCTACGAGCAGTACTTC

v_call: TRBV4-1
d_call: -
j_call: TRBJ1-6
clone_size: few
cdr3_aa: CASRQGGAYNSPLHF
cdr3_nt: TGCGCCAGCAGGCAAGGCGGCGCCTATAATTCACCCCTCCACTTT

v_call: TRBV5-1
d_call: TRBD1
j_call: TRBJ2-3
clone_size: -
cdr3_aa: CASSPGQGPDTQYF
cdr3_nt: TGCGCCAGCAGCCCCGGACAGGGGCCAGATACGCAGTATTTT

v_call: TRBV7-2
d_call: -
j_call: TRBJ2-7
clone_size: -
cdr3_aa: CASSPGYPEQYF
cdr3_nt: TGTGCCAGCAGCCCAGGGTATCCCGAGCAGTACTTC

v_call: TRBV7-9
d_call: -
j_call: TRBJ2-2
clone_size: -
cdr3_aa: CASSFGEWTGELFF
cdr3_nt: TGTGCCAGCAGCTTCGGAGAATGGACCGGGGAGCTGTTTTTT

v_call: TRBV4-1
d_call: TRBD1
j_call: TRBJ1-2
clone_size: -
cdr3_aa: CASSPVQGDSVGYTF
cdr3_nt: TGCGCCAGCAGCCCGGTACAGGGGGATTCGGTTGGCTACACCTTC

v_call: TRBV28
d_call: -
j_call: TRBJ1-5
clone_size: -
cdr3_aa: CASTIAGTKGDQPQHF
cdr3_nt: TGTGCCAGCACAATCGCCGGGACAAAGGGTGATCAGCCCCAGCATTTT

v_call: TRBV27
d_call: TRBD2
j_call: TRBJ2-7
clone_size: -
cdr3_aa: CASSLGLAGVLEQYF
cdr3_nt: TGTGCCAGCAGTCTCGGACTAGCGGGAGTTTTAGAGCAGTACTTC

v_call: TRBV7-8
d_call: -
j_call: TRBJ2-7
clone_size: few
cdr3_aa: CASSLDSGNEQYF
cdr3_nt: TGTGCCAGCAGCTTAGATTCGGGTAACGAGCAGTACTTC

v_call: TRBV29-1
d_call: TRBD1
j_call: TRBJ2-3
clone_size: few
cdr3_aa: CSGGTGGDTQYF
cdr3_nt: TGCAGCGGGGGGACAGGGGGTGATACGCAGTATTTT

v_call: TRBV4-1
d_call: TRBD2
j_call: TRBJ2-2
clone_size: -
cdr3_aa: CASSQFTSGSYGNTGELFF
cdr3_nt: TGCGCCAGCAGCCAATTCACTAGCGGGAGTTACGGGAACACCGGGGAGCTGTTTTTT

v_call: TRBV11-2
d_call: TRBD2
j_call: TRBJ2-1
clone_size: -
cdr3_aa: CASSLAGGVNEQFF
cdr3_nt: TGTGCCAGCAGCTTAGCGGGGGGGGTCAATGAGCAGTTCTTC

v_call: TRBV5-6
d_call: -
j_call: TRBJ1-2
clone_size: -
cdr3_aa: CASRKDLGGYTF
cdr3_nt: TGTGCCAGCAGAAAAGACCTAGGAGGCTACACCTTC

v_call: TRBV29-1
d_call: TRBD2
j_call: TRBJ2-2
clone_size: once
cdr3_aa: CSVGRGANTGELFF
cdr3_nt: TGCAGCGTAGGTCGGGGGGCGAACACCGGGGAGCTGTTTTTT

v_call: TRBV4-3
d_call: -
j_call: TRBJ1-5
clone_size: -
cdr3_aa: CASSEAYGGGNQPQHF
cdr3_nt: TGCGCCAGCAGCGAGGCGTACGGGGGGGGGAACCAGCCCCAGCATTTT

v_call: TRBV19
d_call: -
j_call: TRBJ2-2
clone_size: -
cdr3_aa: CASSIRSNTGELFF
cdr3_nt: TGTGCCAGTAGTATCAGATCAAACACCGGGGAGCTGTTTTTT

v_call: TRBV27
d_call: TRBD2
j_call: TRBJ2-5
clone_size: once
cdr3_aa: CASAKLKGLAGETQYF
cdr3_nt: TGTGCCAGCGCGAAACTTAAGGGACTAGCGGGCGAGACCCAGTACTTC

v_call: TRBV7-2
d_call: TRBD2
j_call: TRBJ2-3
clone_size: -
cdr3_aa: CASSLKRGGRADTQYF
cdr3_nt: TGTGCCAGCAGCTTGAAGCGGGGGGGAAGGGCAGATACGCAGTATTTT

v_call: TRBV5-5
d_call: -
j_call: TRBJ1-2
clone_size: -
cdr3_aa: CASSVKSGVDNYGYTF
cdr3_nt: TGTGCCAGCAGCGTCAAGTCGGGGGTTGATAACTATGGCTACACCTTC

v_call: TRBV5-1
d_call: TRBD1
j_call: TRBJ1-2
clone_size: -
cdr3_aa: CASRNKTGQGYYGYTF
cdr3_nt: TGCGCCAGCAGAAACAAAACCGGACAGGGCTACTATGGCTACACCTTC

v_call: TRBV4-1
d_call: TRBD2
j_call: TRBJ2-1
clone_size: -
cdr3_aa: CASSPQGLAVTYNEQFF
cdr3_nt: TGCGCCAGCAGCCCCCAAGGACTAGCGGTCACCTACAATGAGCAGTTCTTC

v_call: TRBV30
d_call: TRBD2
j_call: TRBJ2-7
clone_size: few
cdr3_aa: CAFGLAGGPGYEQYF
cdr3_nt: TGTGCCTTCGGACTAGCGGGAGGGCCTGGGTACGAGCAGTACTTC

v_call: TRBV5-1
d_call: -
j_call: TRBJ2-3
clone_size: -
cdr3_aa: CASSLRDSTDTQYF
cdr3_nt: TGCGCCAGCAGCCTTCGAGATAGCACAGATACGCAGTATTTT

v_call: TRBV5-6
d_call: -
j_call: TRBJ2-1
clone_size: -
cdr3_aa: CASSTPGNTEGNEQFF
cdr3_nt: TGTGCCAGCAGCACACCCGGGAACACAGAAGGCAATGAGCAGTTCTTC

v_call: TRBV7-9
d_call: -
j_call: TRBJ1-1
clone_size: once
cdr3_aa: CASSSTQLNTEAFF
cdr3_nt: TGTGCCAGCAGCTCCACCCAGTTGAACACTGAAGCTTTCTTT

v_call: TRBV5-6
d_call: TRBD2
j_call: TRBJ2-7
clone_size: -
cdr3_aa: CASSPGLAVYEQYF
cdr3_nt: TGTGCCAGCAGCCCGGGACTAGCGGTCTACGAGCAGTACTTC

v_call: TRBV7-8
d_call: TRBD1
j_call: TRBJ1-2
clone_size: -
cdr3_aa: CASSRRGHDYGYTF
cdr3_nt: TGTGCCAGCAGTCGCAGGGGGCACGACTATGGCTACACCTTC

v_call: TRBV28
d_call: TRBD2
j_call: TRBJ2-7
clone_size: -
cdr3_aa: CASTLGASGLWDEQYF
cdr3_nt: TGTGCCAGCACCTTAGGGGCTAGCGGCCTCTGGGACGAGCAGTACTTC

v_call: TRBV28
d_call: -
j_call: TRBJ1-2
clone_size: few
cdr3_aa: CATTYQDYGYTF
cdr3_nt: TGTGCCACCACCTATCAGGACTATGGCTACACCTTC

v_call: TRBV7-8
d_call: TRBD2
j_call: TRBJ2-1
clone_size: -
cdr3_aa: CASSSYSGGGTYNEQFF
cdr3_nt: TGTGCCAGCAGCTCATATAGCGGGGGAGGTACCTACAATGAGCAGTTCTTC

v_call: TRBV5-1
d_call: TRBD2
j_call: TRBJ2-4
clone_size: -
cdr3_aa: CASSLLAGGDTKNIQYF
cdr3_nt: TGCGCCAGCAGCTTATTAGCGGGGGGGGATACCAAAAACATTCAGTACTTC

v_call: TRBV7-2
d_call: -
j_call: TRBJ2-2
clone_size: -
cdr3_aa: CASSLAPLMFTGELFF
cdr3_nt: TGTGCCAGCAGCTTAGCTCCACTGATGTTTACCGGGGAGCTGTTTTTT

v_call: TRBV5-1
d_call: TRBD2
j_call: TRBJ2-5
clone_size: -
cdr3_aa: CASSYGGGQETQYF
cdr3_nt: TGCGCCAGCAGCTATGGCGGGGGGCAAGAGACCCAGTACTTC